A selection of T cell receptor beta chains follows, all from one sample in a study of blood T cell repertoires in COVID-19. The data were produced by immunoSEQ multiplex PCR, yet TCRdb's version contains in-frame clones alone and is incomplete. Of just under 250,000 clones in the sample, about 89% were seen once. Sequencing was carried out using PBMCs or T cells enriched from blood (not recorded which). The receptors here all came from a woman aged 25-40 years who had recovered from COVID-19. Both conserved end residues are part of each CDR3. Each record gives: V gene, D gene, clone size, J gene, CDR3 protein, CDR3 DNA. The D gene is left open where the match is weak. Size is omitted from some rows. Given values are once, few, many or a class for expanded clones.

V gene: TRBV20-1
D gene: .
clone size: few
J gene: TRBJ1-2
CDR3 protein: CSARDHPGYTF
CDR3 DNA: TGCAGTGCTAGAGATCATCCCGGCTACACCTTC

V gene: TRBV12-3/TRBV12-4
D gene: .
clone size: .
J gene: TRBJ1-1
CDR3 protein: CASSLDGRTEAFF
CDR3 DNA: TGTGCCAGCAGTTTAGATGGGCGCACTGAAGCTTTCTTT

V gene: TRBV4-1
D gene: TRBD1
clone size: once
J gene: TRBJ2-7
CDR3 protein: CASSQTPVRTGSYEQYF
CDR3 DNA: TGCGCCAGCAGCCAAACTCCCGTTAGGACAGGGTCCTACGAGCAGTACTTC

V gene: TRBV2
D gene: TRBD2
clone size: .
J gene: TRBJ2-2
CDR3 protein: CASTSGSAANTGELFF
CDR3 DNA: TGTGCCAGTACAAGCGGGAGTGCTGCGAACACCGGGGAGCTGTTTTTT

V gene: TRBV5-1
D gene: .
clone size: .
J gene: TRBJ2-1
CDR3 protein: CASSPKVRMAGLRVTYNEQFF
CDR3 DNA: TGCGCCAGCAGCCCCAAAGTAAGAATGGCGGGATTAAGAGTTACCTACAATGAGCAGTTCTTC

V gene: TRBV5-1
D gene: .
clone size: .
J gene: TRBJ1-2
CDR3 protein: CASSLEGGDYGYTF
CDR3 DNA: TGCGCCAGCAGCTTGGAGGGAGGCGACTATGGCTACACCTTC

V gene: TRBV7-9
D gene: TRBD2
clone size: .
J gene: TRBJ2-5
CDR3 protein: CASSWELAGTQETQYF
CDR3 DNA: TGTGCCAGCAGCTGGGAACTAGCGGGGACCCAAGAGACCCAGTACTTC

V gene: TRBV4-3
D gene: .
clone size: few
J gene: TRBJ2-7
CDR3 protein: CASSQETPGPYEQYF
CDR3 DNA: TGCGCCAGCAGCCAAGAAACCCCAGGGCCCTACGAGCAGTACTTC

V gene: TRBV5-5
D gene: .
clone size: .
J gene: TRBJ1-1
CDR3 protein: CASSFEWGLAEAFF
CDR3 DNA: TGTGCCAGCAGCTTTGAATGGGGGCTCGCTGAAGCTTTCTTT

V gene: TRBV30
D gene: .
clone size: .
J gene: TRBJ2-3
CDR3 protein: CAWSVSSWRAQVDTQYF
CDR3 DNA: TGTGCCTGGAGTGTAAGTTCTTGGCGGGCCCAGGTAGATACGCAGTATTTT

V gene: TRBV5-4
D gene: .
clone size: once
J gene: TRBJ2-4
CDR3 protein: CASSPGGVAKNIQYF
CDR3 DNA: TGTGCCAGCAGCCCAGGAGGAGTCGCCAAAAACATTCAGTACTTC

V gene: TRBV28
D gene: TRBD2
clone size: .
J gene: TRBJ2-1
CDR3 protein: CASIPSGSSEQFF
CDR3 DNA: TGTGCCAGCATCCCTAGCGGGAGTTCTGAGCAGTTCTTC

V gene: TRBV28
D gene: .
clone size: .
J gene: TRBJ1-2
CDR3 protein: CASSPPSLAGCTF
CDR3 DNA: TGTGCCAGCAGCCCACCGTCCCTTGCGGGTTGCACCTTC

V gene: TRBV6-2/TRBV6-3
D gene: .
clone size: .
J gene: TRBJ1-1
CDR3 protein: CASSLDAGASRAFF
CDR3 DNA: TGTGCCAGCAGTTTAGACGCAGGGGCAAGTAGAGCTTTCTTT

V gene: TRBV2
D gene: .
clone size: .
J gene: TRBJ2-2
CDR3 protein: CASSESPPGELFF
CDR3 DNA: TGTGCCAGCAGTGAGAGTCCCCCCGGGGAGCTGTTTTTT